One sample yielded the 27 T cell receptor beta chains listed below, sequenced in a study of tumor-infiltrating lymphocytes in localized non-small cell lung cancer. Using immunoSEQ multiplex PCR, the repertoire was profiled, and TCRdb retains in-frame clones only, with some absent. The sample has roughly 8,000 clones, 63% seen once; the top ten hold around 13%. The sample comprised uninvolved lung tissue not adjacent to the tumor. The source is a human donor with non-small cell lung cancer.

The chain uses TRBV7-9 and TRBJ1-1; 7 bases are a match to TRBD1. This CDR3 has 15 residues. Germline CDR1 SEHNR, CDR2 FQNEAQ (reference sequence). V shed 7 bases and J 0 bases; nucleotides not matched to a gene: 8. CDR3 nucleotides: TGTGCCAGCACCTCCAGACAGGGACTGAACACTGAAGCTTTCTTT. Amino acid sequence: CASTSRQGLNTEAFF.

The V call is TRBV9, the J call TRBJ1-2; D uncertain. This CDR3 region has 12 residues. Per germline, CDR1 SGDLS and CDR2 YYNGEE. Trimming left V 3 bases short and J 7 bases short, with 10 bases between. The CDR3 DNA sequence: TGTGCCAGCAGCGGCGTAGCGGGTGGCTACACCTTC. Protein product: CASSGVAGGYTF.

This clone turned up a few times. The chain carries TRBV5-4 and TRBJ2-7, with 8 bases matching TRBD1. Germline CDR1 SGHNT, CDR2 YYREEE (reference sequence). The V gene end was trimmed by 4 bases and the J gene end by 2 bases; junction bases not matched to a gene: 5. The CDR3 contains 14 residues. CDR3 sequence: CASSQGADTYEQYF. CDR3 DNA sequence: TGTGCCAGCAGCCAGGGGGCGGACACCTACGAGCAGTACTTC.

This chain uses TRBV4-1 with TRBJ1-5; D ambiguous. The CDR3 totals 15 residues. Deletions cut 4 bases from V and 0 bases from J, with 10 bases between. The germline gives CDR1 MGHRA, CDR2 YSYEKL. The CDR3 loop is CASSLVGFSNQPQHF. CDR3 DNA sequence: TGCGCCAGCAGCCTGGTTGGGTTTAGCAATCAGCCCCAGCATTTT.

This clone has just a few counts. CDR3 residues: CASSTGDQGIQYF. CDR3 nucleotide sequence: TGTGCCAGCAGTACCGGCGACCAAGGCATTCAGTACTTC. This chain joins TRBV6-6 and TRBJ2-4, with D unresolved. CDR1 MNHNY and CDR2 SVGAGI come from the germline V gene (reference sequence). V lost 5 bases, J lost 9 bases, and 14 bases lay in between. This CDR3 comprises 13 residues.

Here the CDR3 reads CASSEQVQMNTEAFF. The DNA for the CDR3 is TGCGCCAGCAGCGAACAGGTCCAGATGAACACTGAAGCTTTCTTT. J is TRBJ1-1 and V is TRBV4-1; perhaps TRBD1 as D (5 bases). CDR1 and CDR2 from the germline V gene are MGHRA and YSYEKL. The CDR3 loop spans 15 amino acids. Trimming removed 5 bases at V and 0 bases at J, with 13 bases between.

This clone was seen just once. This chain connects TRBV5-1 to TRBJ1-1, with TRBD1 as a possible D gene (5 bases). Trimming took off 4 bases at V and 6 bases at J, with 10 bases between the two ends. This CDR3 has 12 residues. CDR1 SGHRS and CDR2 YFSETQ come from the germline V gene. The CDR3 DNA sequence: TGCGCCAGCAGCCTTCCAGGGTCTGAAGCTTTCTTT. Translating gives CASSLPGSEAFF.

The chain links TRBV30 to TRBJ2-5; 9 nucleotides match TRBD1. The CDR3 runs 16 residues. The germline CDR1 and CDR2 sequences are GTSNPN and SVGIG (reference sequence). V dropped 0 bases and J dropped 2; count of bases not matched to a gene: 7. The CDR3 reads CAWSVRGQGGQETQYF. CDR3 DNA: TGTGCCTGGAGTGTAAGGGGACAGGGCGGTCAAGAGACCCAGTACTTC.

The chain has TRBV19 and TRBJ1-1; 7 nucleotides agree with TRBD1. With 4 bases clipped from V and 7 bases from J, the junction kept 9 bases outside the gene matches. CDR3 length: 14 amino acids. Germline V gene sequence: CDR1 LNHDA, CDR2 SQIVND (reference sequence). The CDR3 DNA is TGTGCCAGTAGTACCGACAGGGCGGTGGGTGAAGCTTTCTTT. This encodes CASSTDRAVGEAFF.

The chain couples TRBV7-3 to TRBJ1-1; D uncertain. The germline V gene has CDR1 SGHTA and CDR2 FQGTGA. CDR3 length equals 14 residues. Trimming removed 2 bases at V and 4 bases at J, with 11 bases between. Written as DNA, the CDR3 is TGTGCCAGCAGCTTATTTGGGGAGGTCACTGAAGCTTTCTTT. Protein sequence: CASSLFGEVTEAFF.

This rearrangement joins TRBV27 to TRBJ1-5; 7 positions agree with TRBD1. The CDR3 spans 14 residues. Germline values: CDR1 MNHEY, CDR2 SMNVEV (reference sequence). J gave up 7 bases and V 4 bases, and 7 bases lay outside the gene matches. The CDR3 protein is CASSSTGSKQPQHF. The DNA of the CDR3 is TGTGCCAGCAGTTCGACAGGGTCAAAACAGCCCCAGCATTTT.

The chain links TRBV4-2 to TRBJ1-2, with D possibly matching TRBD1 (5 bases). CDR3 size: 15 residues. The germline gives CDR1 LGHNA, CDR2 YNFKEQ. Trimming shortened V by 4 bases and J by 2 bases, and 14 bases separated the two germline ends. CDR3 in DNA: TGTGCCAGCAGCCCCCGGTTTGGGGCAAACTATGGCTACACCTTC. Translation: CASSPRFGANYGYTF.

The CDR3 protein is CASSQQGSWTEAFF. The CDR3 region has the DNA TGTGCCAGCAGTCAACAGGGGTCGTGGACTGAAGCTTTCTTT. The chain links TRBV27 to TRBJ1-1, with 7 bases lining up with TRBD1. Germline CDR1 and CDR2: MNHEY and SMNVEV (reference sequence). CDR3 length: 14 amino acids. Losses at the gene ends were 5 bases for V and 5 bases for J; bases not matched to a gene: 8.

This clone was seen only a few times. The chain couples TRBV2 to TRBJ1-1; TRBD1 is a possible D gene (6 bases). Trimming took 8 bases from V and 1 from J, leaving 11 bases between them. The germline CDR1 and CDR2 sequences are SNHLY and FYNNEI. This CDR3 has 13 residues. The DNA of the CDR3 is TGTGCCAGCGTATCACAGGGGAACACTGAAGCTTTCTTT. As protein: CASVSQGNTEAFF.

The rearrangement joins TRBV9 to TRBJ1-2; 7 positions agree with TRBD1. With V trimmed by 3 bases and J by 4 bases, 9 bases remained unmatched. CDR1 and CDR2 (germline): SGDLS, YYNGEE. The CDR3 runs 15 residues. CDR3 amino acids: CASSADPGGTYGYTF. CDR3 bases: TGTGCCAGCAGCGCCGACCCAGGGGGGACCTATGGCTACACCTTC. The complete variable domain, with remaining parts taken from reference TRBV9 and TRBJ1-2, reads DSGVTQTPKHLITATGQRVTLRCSPRSGDLSVYWYQQSLDQGLQFLIQYYNGEERAKGNILERFSAQQFPDLHSELNLSSLELGDSALYFCASSADPGGTYGYTFGSGTRLTVV.

The chain is built from TRBV7-2 and TRBJ2-2; 9 positions agree with TRBD2. The CDR3 runs 16 residues. In germline, CDR1 is SGHTA, CDR2 FQGNSA. J was trimmed by 6 bases and V by 5 bases; bases with no gene match: 10. CDR3 DNA: TGTGCCAGCAGCCCGCGGGGGGGCTCTGGGGCCGGGGAGCTGTTTTTT. The encoded protein is CASSPRGGSGAGELFF.

This clone was observed a handful of times. The rearrangement uses TRBV25-1 and TRBJ2-5, with D unresolved. V lost 1 base, J lost 4 bases, and 7 bases lay in between. Germline assignment: CDR1 MGHDK and CDR2 SYGVNS. This CDR3 comprises 13 residues. The CDR3 loop reads CASSEFSPETQYF. Written as DNA, the CDR3 is TGTGCCAGCAGTGAATTTAGCCCAGAGACCCAGTACTTC.

This rearrangement joins TRBV5-1 to TRBJ2-2, with D unclear. The CDR3 sequence is 15 residues long. Trimming stripped 0 bases from V and 4 bases from J, with 10 bases between. Germline V gives CDR1 SGHRS, CDR2 YFSETQ. The CDR3: CASSLAVRGTGELFF. DNA for the CDR3: TGCGCCAGCAGCTTGGCGGTACGCGGCACCGGGGAGCTGTTTTTT.

This clone appeared once. The CDR3 reads CASSETRLDLAYEQYF. The CDR3 coding sequence is TGTGCCAGCAGTGAAACCCGACTGGATTTAGCCTACGAGCAGTACTTC. The chain couples TRBV2 to TRBJ2-7; D gene uncertain. Trimming took off 2 bases at V and 2 bases at J, with 16 bases between the two ends. This CDR3 spans 16 amino acids. Germline lookup yields CDR1 SNHLY and CDR2 FYNNEI.

V usage is TRBV28 and J usage is TRBJ2-7; TRBD1 matches 9 bases. CDR1 is MDHEN, CDR2 SYDVKM, per germline. The CDR3 extends over 16 amino acids. J gave up 0 bases and V 5 bases, and 8 bases lay outside the gene matches. The CDR3 reads CASSPPTGGASYEQYF. CDR3 DNA sequence: TGTGCCAGCAGTCCACCCACAGGGGGCGCCTCCTACGAGCAGTACTTC.

The chain couples TRBV19 to TRBJ2-2; D gene ambiguous. The germline V and J ends were trimmed by 6 bases and 2 bases, with 10 bases remaining between them. This CDR3 is 14 amino acids long. The germline CDR1 and CDR2 sequences are LNHDA and SQIVND (reference sequence). In nucleotides, the CDR3 is TGTGCCAGTAGCTTGGACGGAAACACCGGGGAGCTGTTTTTT. It codes for CASSLDGNTGELFF.

This sequence joins TRBV5-1 and TRBJ2-3; tentatively, D is TRBD2 (5 bases). The V end was cut by 2 bases, the J end by 0 bases, with 7 bases between. Germline lookup yields CDR1 SGHRS and CDR2 YFSETQ. The CDR3 is made up of 14 amino acids. DNA for the CDR3: TGCGCCAGCAGCTTTAGCGAAAGCACAGATACGCAGTATTTT. Translation: CASSFSESTDTQYF.

In its sample, this clone was seen a few times. V usage is TRBV4-1 and J usage is TRBJ2-3; 7 nucleotides align to TRBD1. The CDR3 is made up of 14 amino acids. Germline V gives CDR1 MGHRA, CDR2 YSYEKL. The V segment lost 4 bases and the J segment 3 bases; nucleotides outside the gene matches: 4. The CDR3 reads CASSRRQGTDTQYF. For the CDR3, the DNA is TGCGCCAGCAGCCGCCGACAGGGAACAGATACGCAGTATTTT.

V is TRBV6-1 and J is TRBJ1-2; D is perhaps TRBD1 (5 bases). V lost 8 bases and J 0 bases, leaving 13 bases between the germline ends. The germline gives CDR1 MNHNS, CDR2 SASEGT. This CDR3 has 14 residues. The CDR3 DNA follows: TGTGCCAGCGTCTACGGGGCGGCTAACTATGGCTACACCTTC. Translating it yields CASVYGAANYGYTF.

V is TRBV5-4 and J is TRBJ2-1, with a weak D call TRBD1 (6 bases). The CDR3 is 15 residues long. Germline V gives CDR1 SGHNT, CDR2 YYREEE (reference sequence). Trimming removed 1 base at V and 3 bases at J, with 11 bases between. The CDR3 loop is CASSLSGGRYNEQFF. CDR3 sequence (DNA): TGTGCCAGCAGCTTGAGTGGGGGCCGCTACAATGAGCAGTTCTTC.

The V gene is TRBV9, the J gene TRBJ1-1, with D uncertain. The ends were cut back, 4 bases at V and 8 bases at J, with 18 bases in the middle. The CDR3 is 14 residues long. CDR1 is SGDLS and CDR2 is YYNGEE in the germline V gene. The CDR3: CASSPQGGPTEAFF. The CDR3 region has the DNA TGTGCCAGCAGCCCGCAAGGAGGACCGACCGAAGCTTTCTTT.

This chain joins TRBV4-2 and TRBJ1-5, with unresolved D. V was cut by 0 bases and J by 3 bases, with 9 bases left in between. From germline, CDR1 is LGHNA and CDR2 YNFKEQ. The CDR3 totals 15 residues. CDR3 protein: CASSQDKHFNQPQHF. The CDR3, as DNA: TGTGCCAGCAGCCAAGATAAGCACTTCAATCAGCCCCAGCATTTT.